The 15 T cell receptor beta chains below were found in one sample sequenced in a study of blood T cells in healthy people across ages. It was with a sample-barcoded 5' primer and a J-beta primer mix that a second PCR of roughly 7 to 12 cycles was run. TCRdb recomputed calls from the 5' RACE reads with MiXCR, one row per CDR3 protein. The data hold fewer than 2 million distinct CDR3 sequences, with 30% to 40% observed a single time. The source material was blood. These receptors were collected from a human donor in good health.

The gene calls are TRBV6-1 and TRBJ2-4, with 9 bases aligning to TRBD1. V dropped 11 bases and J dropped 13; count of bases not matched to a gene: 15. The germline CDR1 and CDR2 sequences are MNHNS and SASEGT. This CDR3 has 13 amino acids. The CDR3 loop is CASRDRVGGEQYF. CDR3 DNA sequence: TGTGCCTCCCGGGACAGGGTGGGCGGTGAGCAGTACTTC.

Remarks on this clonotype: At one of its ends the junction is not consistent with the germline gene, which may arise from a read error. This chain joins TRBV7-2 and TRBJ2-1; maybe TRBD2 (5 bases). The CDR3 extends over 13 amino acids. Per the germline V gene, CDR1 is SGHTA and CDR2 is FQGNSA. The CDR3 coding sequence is TGTGTCAGCAGCTTAACGCGGGTTAATGAGCAGTTCTTC. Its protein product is CVSSLTRVNEQFF.

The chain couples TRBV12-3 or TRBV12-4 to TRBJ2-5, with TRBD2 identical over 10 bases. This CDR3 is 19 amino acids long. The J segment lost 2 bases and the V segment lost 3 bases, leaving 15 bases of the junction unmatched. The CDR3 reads CASSFYFRLAGDLQETQYF. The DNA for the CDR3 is TGTGCCAGCAGTTTTTATTTTCGGCTAGCGGGGGATCTACAAGAGACCCAGTACTTC.

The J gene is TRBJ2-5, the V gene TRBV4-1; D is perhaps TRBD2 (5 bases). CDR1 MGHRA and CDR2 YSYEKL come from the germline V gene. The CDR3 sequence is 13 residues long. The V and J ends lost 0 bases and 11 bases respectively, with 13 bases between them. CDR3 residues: CASSQDRGGGQYF. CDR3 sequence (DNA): TGCGCCAGCAGCCAAGATAGAGGAGGCGGGCAGTACTTC.

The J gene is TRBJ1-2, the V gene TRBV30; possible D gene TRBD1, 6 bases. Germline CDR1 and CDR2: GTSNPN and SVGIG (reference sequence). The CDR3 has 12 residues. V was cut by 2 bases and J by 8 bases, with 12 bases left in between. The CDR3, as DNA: TGTGCCTGGAGTCCGCATGGGGGCGGCTACACCTTC. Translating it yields CAWSPHGGGYTF. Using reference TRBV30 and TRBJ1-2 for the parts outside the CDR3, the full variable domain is SQTIHQWPATLVQPVGSPLSLECTVEGTSNPNLYWYRQAAGRGLQLLFYSVGIGQISSEVPQNLSASRPQDRQFILSSKKLLLSDSGFYLCAWSPHGGGYTFGSGTRLTVV.

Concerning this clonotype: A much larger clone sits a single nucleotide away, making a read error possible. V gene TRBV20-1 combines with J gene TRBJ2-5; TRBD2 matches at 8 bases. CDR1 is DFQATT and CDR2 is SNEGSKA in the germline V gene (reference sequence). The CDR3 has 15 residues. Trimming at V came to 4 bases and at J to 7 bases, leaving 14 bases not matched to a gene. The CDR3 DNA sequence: TGCAGTGCTACTAACCCCGGACTAGCCCAGATGACCCAGTACTTC. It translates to CSATNPGLAQMTQYF.

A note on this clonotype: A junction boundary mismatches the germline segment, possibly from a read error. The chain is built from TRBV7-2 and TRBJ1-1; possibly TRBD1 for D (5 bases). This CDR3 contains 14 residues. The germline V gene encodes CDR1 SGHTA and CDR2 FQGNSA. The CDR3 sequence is CASSPRRANTEAFF. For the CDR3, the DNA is TGCGCCAGCAGCCCCCGCAGGGCCAACACTGAAGCTTTCTTT.

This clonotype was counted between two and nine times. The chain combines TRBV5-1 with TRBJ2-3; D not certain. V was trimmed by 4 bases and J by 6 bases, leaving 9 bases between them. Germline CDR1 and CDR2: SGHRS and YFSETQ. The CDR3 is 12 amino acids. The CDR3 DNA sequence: TGCGCCAGCAGCATCGAGACGGATACGCAGTATTTT. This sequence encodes CASSIETDTQYF.

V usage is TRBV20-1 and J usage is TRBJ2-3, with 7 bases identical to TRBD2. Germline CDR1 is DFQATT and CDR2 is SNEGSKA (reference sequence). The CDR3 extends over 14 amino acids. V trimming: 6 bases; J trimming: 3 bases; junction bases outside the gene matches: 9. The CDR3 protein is CSARLAPPTDTQYF. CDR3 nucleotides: TGCAGTGCCCGACTAGCCCCCCCGACAGATACGCAGTATTTT.

This CDR3 reads CASSEFFMGLPNGYTF. In DNA form, the CDR3 reads TGTGCCAGCAGTGAATTTTTCATGGGCCTACCGAATGGCTACACCTTC. The chain combines TRBV25-1 with TRBJ1-2; D ambiguous. CDR3 length equals 16 residues. V shed 1 base and J shed 6 bases, with 18 bases lying between them. Germline CDR1 reads MGHDK; CDR2 reads SYGVNS.

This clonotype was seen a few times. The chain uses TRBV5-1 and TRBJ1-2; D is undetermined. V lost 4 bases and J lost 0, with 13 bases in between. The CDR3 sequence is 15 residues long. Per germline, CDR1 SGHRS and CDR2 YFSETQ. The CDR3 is CASSLMVQANYGYTF. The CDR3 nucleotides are TGCGCCAGCAGCCTTATGGTACAAGCTAACTATGGCTACACCTTC.

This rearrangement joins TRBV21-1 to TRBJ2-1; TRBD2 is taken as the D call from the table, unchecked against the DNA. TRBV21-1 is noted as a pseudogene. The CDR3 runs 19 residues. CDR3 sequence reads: CASSKRRMLATETRNEQFF. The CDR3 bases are TGCGCCAGCAGCAAGCGGAGAATGCTAGCGACTGAAACGAGAAATGAGCAGTTCTTC.

CDR3 protein: CASSPNDSNGYTF. The CDR3 DNA is TGTGCCAGCAGCCCGAACGACAGTAATGGCTACACCTTC. V usage is TRBV7-2 and J usage is TRBJ1-2, with D possibly being TRBD1 (5 bases). The germline V and J ends were trimmed by 5 bases and 6 bases, with 13 bases remaining between them. CDR3 length: 13 amino acids. Germline CDR1 and CDR2: SGHTA and FQGNSA.

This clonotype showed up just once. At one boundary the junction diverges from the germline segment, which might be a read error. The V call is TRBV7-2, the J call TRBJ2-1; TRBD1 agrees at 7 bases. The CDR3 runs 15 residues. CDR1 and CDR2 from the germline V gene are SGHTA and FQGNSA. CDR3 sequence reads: CANSFKQGIYNEQFF. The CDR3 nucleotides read TGTGCCAACAGCTTTAAACAGGGGATCTACAATGAGCAGTTCTTC.

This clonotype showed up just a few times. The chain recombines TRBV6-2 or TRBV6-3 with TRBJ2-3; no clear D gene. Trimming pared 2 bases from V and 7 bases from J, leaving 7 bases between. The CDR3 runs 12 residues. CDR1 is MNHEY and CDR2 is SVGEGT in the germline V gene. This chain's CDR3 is CASSYSGYTQYF. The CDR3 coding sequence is TGTGCCAGCAGTTACAGTGGATATACGCAGTATTTT.